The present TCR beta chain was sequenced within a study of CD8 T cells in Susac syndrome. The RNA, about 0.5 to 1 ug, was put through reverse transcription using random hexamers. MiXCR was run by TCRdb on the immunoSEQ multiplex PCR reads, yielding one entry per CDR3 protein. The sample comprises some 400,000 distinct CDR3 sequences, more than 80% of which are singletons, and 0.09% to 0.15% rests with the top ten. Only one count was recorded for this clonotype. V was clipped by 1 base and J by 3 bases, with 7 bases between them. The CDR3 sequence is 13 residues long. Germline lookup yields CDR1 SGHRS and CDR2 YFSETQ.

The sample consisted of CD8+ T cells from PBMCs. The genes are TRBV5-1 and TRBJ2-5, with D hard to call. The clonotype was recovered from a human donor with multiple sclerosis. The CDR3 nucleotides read TGCGCCAGCAGCTTGATAATGGAAGAGACCCAGTACTTC. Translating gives CASSLIMEETQYF.